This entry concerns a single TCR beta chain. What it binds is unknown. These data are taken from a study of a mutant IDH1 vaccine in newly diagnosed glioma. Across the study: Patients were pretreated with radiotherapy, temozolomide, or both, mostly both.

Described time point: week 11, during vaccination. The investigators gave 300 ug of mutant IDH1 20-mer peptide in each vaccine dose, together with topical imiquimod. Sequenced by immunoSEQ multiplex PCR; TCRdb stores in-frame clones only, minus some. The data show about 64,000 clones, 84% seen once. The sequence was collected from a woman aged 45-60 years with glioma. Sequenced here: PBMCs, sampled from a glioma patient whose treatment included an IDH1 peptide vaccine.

The CDR3 spells CASSRGETFNTEAFF. The CDR3 nucleotides are TGTGCCAGCTCAAGGGGGGAGACTTTTAACACTGAAGCTTTCTTT. V and J are TRBV18 and TRBJ1-1; weak D call: TRBD1 (6 bases). CDR1 KGHSH and CDR2 LQKENI come from the germline V gene. Deletions cut 5 bases from V and 2 bases from J, with 15 bases between. The CDR3 covers 15 residues.